The clone carrying this TCR beta chain was picked up a small number of times. Its antigen remains unidentified. The sample is drawn from a study of response to subunit inactivated influenza vaccine. Findings and limits, study-wide: Authors suggested few new T cells are recruited by each seasonal influenza vaccination.

Unmatched junction bases numbered 3, after V lost 2 bases and J lost 0 bases. The CDR3 contains 15 residues. Germline CDR1 is SQVTM and CDR2 is ANQGSEA. TCRdb redid the calling of the RT-PCR reads with MiXCR, one entry per CDR3 protein. The repertoire includes about 520,000 distinct CDR3 sequences, approximately 7.2% of them detected once, and less than 15% sits in the top ten. This clonotype was sampled from a man aged 50-75 years who received an inactivated influenza vaccine. Material: PBMCs from blood, obtained around 25 months after vaccination. The chain carries TRBV29-1 and TRBJ2-3; the match to TRBD1 covers 9 bases. CDR3 nucleotide sequence: TGCAGCGTTGAACGGGACAGGGATAGCACAGATACGCAGTATTTT. Translated: CSVERDRDSTDTQYF.